The clone carrying this T cell receptor (beta chain) was counted at least ten times. The data stem from a study of glioma-infiltrating T cells. This CDR3 is built from 16 residues. The V gene lost 4 bases and the J gene lost 3 bases, with 19 bases spanning the gap. Germline V gives CDR1 SGHVS, CDR2 FQNEAQ. Amplification of TCR alpha and beta CDR3 regions from RNA used iRepertoire nested multiplex PCR. In TCRdb, the multiplex PCR reads were re-called with MiXCR into one record per CDR3 protein. The repertoire includes around 190,000 distinct CDR3 sequences, around 32% of them detected once, and 20% to 25% sits in the top ten.

The chain couples TRBV7-8 to TRBJ2-7, with a weak D call TRBD2 (5 bases). Sequencing was carried out using glioma tissue, nonneoplastic brain tissue, or PBMCs (not recorded which). The source of this sequence is a human donor with low-grade glioma or glioblastoma, undergoing nonglioma brain surgery, or in good health (not recorded which). Here the CDR3 DNA reads TGTGCCAGCAGCTCCCTGGCGGGCATCATCTACTACGAGCAGTACTTC. This encodes CASSSLAGIIYYEQYF.